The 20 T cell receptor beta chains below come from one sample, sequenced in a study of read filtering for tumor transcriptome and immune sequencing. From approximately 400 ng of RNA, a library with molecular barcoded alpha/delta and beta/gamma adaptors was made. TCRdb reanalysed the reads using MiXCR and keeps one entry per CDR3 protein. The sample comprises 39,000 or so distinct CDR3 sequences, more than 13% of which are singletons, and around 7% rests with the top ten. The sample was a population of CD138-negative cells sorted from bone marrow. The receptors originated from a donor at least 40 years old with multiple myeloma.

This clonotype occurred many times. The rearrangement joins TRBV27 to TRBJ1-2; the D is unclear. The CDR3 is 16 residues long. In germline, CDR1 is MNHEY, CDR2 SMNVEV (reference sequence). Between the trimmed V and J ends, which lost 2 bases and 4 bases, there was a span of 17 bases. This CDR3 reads CASSLRGRAPGYGYTF. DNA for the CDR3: TGTGCCAGCAGTTTACGGGGAAGGGCGCCGGGCTATGGCTACACCTTC.

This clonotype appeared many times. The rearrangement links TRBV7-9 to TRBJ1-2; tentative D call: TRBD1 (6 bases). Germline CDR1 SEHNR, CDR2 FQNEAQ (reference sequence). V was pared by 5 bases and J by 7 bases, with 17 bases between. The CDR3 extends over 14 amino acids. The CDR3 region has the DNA TGTGCCAGCAGCCGCACAGGGCTGATCTCTGGCTACACCTTC. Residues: CASSRTGLISGYTF.

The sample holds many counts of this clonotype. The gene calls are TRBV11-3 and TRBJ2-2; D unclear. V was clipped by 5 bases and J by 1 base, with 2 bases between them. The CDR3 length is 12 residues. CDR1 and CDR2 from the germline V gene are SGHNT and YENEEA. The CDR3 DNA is TGTGCCAGCAGCAAGAACACCGGGGAGCTGTTTTTT. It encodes CASSKNTGELFF. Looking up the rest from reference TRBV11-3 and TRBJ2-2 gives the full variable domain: EAGVVQSPRYKIIEKKQPVAFWCNPISGHNTLYWYLQNLGQGPELLIRYENEEAVDDSQLPKDRFSAERLKGVDSTLKIQPAELGDSAVYLCASSKNTGELFFGEGSRLTVL.

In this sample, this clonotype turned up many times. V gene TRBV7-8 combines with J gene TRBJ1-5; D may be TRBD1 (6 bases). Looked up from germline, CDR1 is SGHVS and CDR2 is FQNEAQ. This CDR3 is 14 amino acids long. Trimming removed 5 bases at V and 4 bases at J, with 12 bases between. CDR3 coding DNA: TGTGCCAGCAGCCCGAATACAGGGAATCAGCCCCAGCATTTT. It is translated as CASSPNTGNQPQHF. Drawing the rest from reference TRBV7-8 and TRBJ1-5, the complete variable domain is GAGVSQSPRYKVAKRGQDVALRCDPISGHVSLFWYQQALGQGPEFLTYFQNEAQLDKSGLPSDRFFAERPEGSVSTLKIQRTQQEDSAVYLCASSPNTGNQPQHFGDGTRLSIL.

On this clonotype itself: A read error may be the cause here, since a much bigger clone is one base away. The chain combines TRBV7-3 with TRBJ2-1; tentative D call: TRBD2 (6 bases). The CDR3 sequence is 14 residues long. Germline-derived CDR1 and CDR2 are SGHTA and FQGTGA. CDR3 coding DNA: TGTGCCAGCAGCTTACCGGGGACTTACAATGGGCAGTTCTTC. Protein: CASSLPGTYNGQFF.

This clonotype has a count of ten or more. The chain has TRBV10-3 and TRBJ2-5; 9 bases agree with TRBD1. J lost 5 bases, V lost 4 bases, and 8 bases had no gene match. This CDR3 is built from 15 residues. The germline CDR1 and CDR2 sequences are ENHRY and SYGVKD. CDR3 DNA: TGTGCCATCAGTGGGGACAGGGAAGGGACTGAGACCCAGTACTTC. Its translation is CAISGDREGTETQYF.

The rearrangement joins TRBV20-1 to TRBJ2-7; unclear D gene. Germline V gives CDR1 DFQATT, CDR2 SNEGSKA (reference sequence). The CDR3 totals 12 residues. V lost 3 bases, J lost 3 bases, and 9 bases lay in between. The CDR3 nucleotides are TGCAGTGCTAGTAGTAACCGCTACGAGCAGTACTTC. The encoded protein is CSASSNRYEQYF.

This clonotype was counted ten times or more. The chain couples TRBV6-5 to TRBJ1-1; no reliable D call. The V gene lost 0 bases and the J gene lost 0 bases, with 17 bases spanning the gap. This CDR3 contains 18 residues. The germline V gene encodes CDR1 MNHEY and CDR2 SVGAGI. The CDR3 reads CASSYSPMSTRMNTEAFF. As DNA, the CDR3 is TGTGCCAGCAGTTACTCACCTATGTCGACAAGGATGAACACTGAAGCTTTCTTT.

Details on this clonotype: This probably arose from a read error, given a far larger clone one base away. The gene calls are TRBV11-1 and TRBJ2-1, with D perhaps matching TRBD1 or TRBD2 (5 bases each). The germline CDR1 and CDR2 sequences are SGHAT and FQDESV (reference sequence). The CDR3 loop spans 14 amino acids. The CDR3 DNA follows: TGTGCCAGCAGCCCGAGGGACCCGCTCAATGAGCAGCTCTTC. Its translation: CASSPRDPLNEQLF.

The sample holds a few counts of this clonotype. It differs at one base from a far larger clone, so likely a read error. In DNA form, the CDR3 reads TGTGCCAGCAGCTTGTGTAGCGGGGGTATTTACAATGAGCAGTTCTTC. This encodes CASSLCSGGIYNEQFF. The V call is TRBV5-8, the J call TRBJ2-1; TRBD2 matches at 9 bases. J was trimmed by 4 bases and V by 1 base; bases with no gene match: 6. The CDR3 contains 16 residues. Per the germline V gene, CDR1 is SGHTS and CDR2 is YDEGEE.

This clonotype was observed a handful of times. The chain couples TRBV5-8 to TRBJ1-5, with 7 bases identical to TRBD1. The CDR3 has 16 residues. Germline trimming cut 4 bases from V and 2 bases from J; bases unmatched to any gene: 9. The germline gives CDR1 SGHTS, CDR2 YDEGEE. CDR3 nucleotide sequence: TGTGCCAGCAGCACCGCAGGGGGATATGGCAATCAGCCCCAGCATTTT. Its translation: CASSTAGGYGNQPQHF.

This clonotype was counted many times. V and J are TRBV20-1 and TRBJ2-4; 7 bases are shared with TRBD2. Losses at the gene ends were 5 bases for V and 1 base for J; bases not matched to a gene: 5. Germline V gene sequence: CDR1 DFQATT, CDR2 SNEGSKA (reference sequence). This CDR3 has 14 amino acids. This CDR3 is CSAREDMAKNIQYF. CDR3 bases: TGCAGTGCTCGGGAGGATATGGCCAAAAACATTCAGTACTTC.

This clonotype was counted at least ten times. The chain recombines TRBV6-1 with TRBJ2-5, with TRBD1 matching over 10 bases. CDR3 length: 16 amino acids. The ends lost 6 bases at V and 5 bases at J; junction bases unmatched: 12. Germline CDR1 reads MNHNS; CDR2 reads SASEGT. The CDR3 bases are TGTGCCAGCAGGGAGAACCCGGGACAGGGGAAGGAGACCCAGTACTTC. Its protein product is CASRENPGQGKETQYF.

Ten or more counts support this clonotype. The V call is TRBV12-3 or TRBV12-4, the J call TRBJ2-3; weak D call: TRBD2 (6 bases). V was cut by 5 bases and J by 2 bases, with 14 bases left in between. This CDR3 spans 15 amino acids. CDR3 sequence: CASSTTGTYTDTQYF. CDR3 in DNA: TGTGCCAGCAGTACGACCGGGACTTACACAGATACGCAGTATTTT.

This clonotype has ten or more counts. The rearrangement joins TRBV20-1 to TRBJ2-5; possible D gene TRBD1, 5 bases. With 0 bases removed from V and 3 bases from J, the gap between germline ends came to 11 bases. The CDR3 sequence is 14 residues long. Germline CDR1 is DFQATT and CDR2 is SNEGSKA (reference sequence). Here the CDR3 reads CSAREGHSKETQYF. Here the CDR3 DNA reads TGCAGTGCTAGAGAGGGGCACAGCAAAGAGACCCAGTACTTC.

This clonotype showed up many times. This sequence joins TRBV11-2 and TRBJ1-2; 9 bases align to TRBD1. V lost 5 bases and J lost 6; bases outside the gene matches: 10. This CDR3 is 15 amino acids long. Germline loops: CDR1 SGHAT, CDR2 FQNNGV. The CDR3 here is CASSPSGTGTHGYTF. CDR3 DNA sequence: TGTGCCAGCAGCCCAAGTGGGACAGGGACTCATGGCTACACCTTC.

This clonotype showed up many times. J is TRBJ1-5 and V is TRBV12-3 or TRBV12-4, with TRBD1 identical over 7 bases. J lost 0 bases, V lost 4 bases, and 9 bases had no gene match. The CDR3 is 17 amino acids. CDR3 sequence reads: CASSYGDWDSSNQPQHF. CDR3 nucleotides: TGTGCCAGCAGTTATGGGGATTGGGACAGTAGCAATCAGCCCCAGCATTTT.

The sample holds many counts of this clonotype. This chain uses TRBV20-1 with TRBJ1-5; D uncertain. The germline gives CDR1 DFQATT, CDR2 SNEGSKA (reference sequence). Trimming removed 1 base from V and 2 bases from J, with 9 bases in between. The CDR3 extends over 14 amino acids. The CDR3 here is CSARVGGGNQPQHF. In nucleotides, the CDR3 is TGCAGTGCTAGAGTGGGAGGAGGCAATCAGCCCCAGCATTTT.

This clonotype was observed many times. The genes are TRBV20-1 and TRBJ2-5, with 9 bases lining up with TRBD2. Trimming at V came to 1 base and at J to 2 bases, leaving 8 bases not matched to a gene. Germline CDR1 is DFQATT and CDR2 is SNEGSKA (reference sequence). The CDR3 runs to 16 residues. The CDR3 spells CSARGGILAGQETQYF. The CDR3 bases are TGCAGTGCTAGAGGAGGGATCCTAGCGGGGCAAGAGACCCAGTACTTC.

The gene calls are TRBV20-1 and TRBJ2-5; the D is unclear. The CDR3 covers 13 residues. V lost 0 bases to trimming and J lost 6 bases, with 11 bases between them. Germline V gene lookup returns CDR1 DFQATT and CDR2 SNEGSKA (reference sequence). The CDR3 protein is CSARDLFNKTQYF. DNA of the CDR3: TGCAGTGCTAGAGATCTCTTTAATAAGACCCAGTACTTC.